This is a list of T cell receptor beta chains from one sample in a study of blood T cell repertoires in COVID-19. The method was immunoSEQ multiplex PCR; TCRdb's version includes in-frame clones alone and lacks a portion of them. The data show fewer than 300,000 clones, over 75% seen once. Sequenced sample: peripheral blood. The receptors stem from a human donor in a cohort sampled during active COVID-19. Both conserved end residues are part of each CDR3. D genes are given only for firm matches. Size is stated for part of the rows, as once, few or many counts, or as a class when the clone is expanded.

once | TRBJ1-1 | . | TRBV18 | TGTGCCAGCTCAGACTGGGGGGGCGTCCCGAACACTGAAGCTTTCTTT | CASSDWGGVPNTEAFF
. | TRBJ2-1 | TRBD1 | TRBV3-1/TRBV3-2 | TGTGCCAGCAGCGGGACAGGGCTAAACAATGAGCAGTTCTTC | CASSGTGLNNEQFF
. | TRBJ1-1 | . | TRBV6-5 | TGTGCCAGCTATGAACGGGGGGGGCGGGCCACTGAAGCTTTCTTT | CASYERGGRATEAFF
. | TRBJ1-4 | . | TRBV9 | TGTGCCAGCAGCCCGTCGGCAACTAATGAAAAACTGTTTTTT | CASSPSATNEKLFF
once | TRBJ2-1 | TRBD1 | TRBV27 | TGTGCCAGCACCCATGGGGGGACAGGGCTGTCGGGGCAGTTCTTC | CASTHGGTGLSGQFF
. | TRBJ2-3 | TRBD2 | TRBV9 | TGTGCCAGCAGCGTACGCGAGCGGGGTATAGATACGCAGTATTTT | CASSVRERGIDTQYF
. | TRBJ2-7 | . | TRBV21-1 | TGTGCCAGCAGCAAAGGGTTGACACCTCGGCAGTACTTC | CASSKGLTPRQYF
. | TRBJ1-5 | TRBD1 | TRBV19 | TGTGCCAGTAGTATAGCCCAGGGGGCTGCTCAGCCCCAGCATTTT | CASSIAQGAAQPQHF
once | TRBJ1-1 | . | TRBV19 | TGTGCCAGTAGTATTCGTTCCCCGGCGGACACTGAAGCTTTCTTT | CASSIRSPADTEAFF
. | TRBJ1-2 | TRBD1 | TRBV5-1 | TGCGCCAGCAGCTTTGGGACAGGGGAAACCTATGGCTACACCTTC | CASSFGTGETYGYTF
. | TRBJ1-2 | . | TRBV27 | TGTGCCAGCAGTTTATCCCAATGGACAAACGCTTACACCTTC | CASSLSQWTNAYTF
. | TRBJ2-2 | TRBD2 | TRBV6-6 | TGTGCCAGCAGTCCCCTAGCGGGAGGGCTAATTCTTACCGGGGAGCTGTTTTTT | CASSPLAGGLILTGELFF
. | TRBJ2-5 | TRBD2 | TRBV4-2 | TGTGCCAGCAGCGATCCGACTAGCGATAAAGAGACCCAGTACTTC | CASSDPTSDKETQYF
few | TRBJ1-6 | TRBD1 | TRBV2 | TGTGCCAGCAGCGGACAGGAATTTAATTCACCCCTCCACTTT | CASSGQEFNSPLHF
few | TRBJ1-3 | . | TRBV18 | TGTGCCAGCTCACCAGTAACTTTAAACTCTGGAAACACCATATATTTT | CASSPVTLNSGNTIYF
. | TRBJ1-2 | . | TRBV2 | TGTGCCAGCAGTGAGGACAGTTGGGGCTATGGCTACACCTTC | CASSEDSWGYGYTF
. | TRBJ2-2 | . | TRBV27 | TGTGCCAGCAGTTTATCTCAGGGTCCGAACACCGGGGAGCTGTTTTTT | CASSLSQGPNTGELFF
once | TRBJ1-1 | TRBD1 | TRBV6-5 | TGTGCCAGCAGCCGACAGGGACGGGACACTGAAGCTTTCTTT | CASSRQGRDTEAFF